This TCR beta chain was profiled in a study of blood T cell repertoires in COVID-19. Study overall: The analysed material was cDNA or gDNA that came from T cells, B-cell-depleted T cells, or PBMCs.

This clone was recorded only once. Original methodology: Reference gene primer amplification gave estimated nucleated cell counts. Assay: immunoSEQ multiplex PCR; the TCRdb copy retains only in-frame clones and omits some. V and J calls and clone size come straight from that table; D and trimming were deduced from the DNA. The sample has about 480,000 clones, roughly 87% seen once. Germline lookup yields CDR1 MNHNY and CDR2 SVGAGI (reference sequence). The CDR3 contains 16 residues. The J segment lost 6 bases and the V segment lost 7 bases, leaving 14 bases of the junction unmatched. Seattle patients were enrolled while actively infected and followed longitudinally.

The V call is TRBV6-6, the J call TRBJ2-2, with 7 positions matching TRBD1. The sequenced material came from peripheral blood. The sequence was obtained from a man aged 18-30 years with COVID-19, enrolled during active disease. Here the CDR3 reads CASKSGGNMMAGELFF. In DNA, the CDR3 is TGTGCCAGCAAATCAGGGGGAAACATGATGGCCGGGGAGCTGTTTTTT.